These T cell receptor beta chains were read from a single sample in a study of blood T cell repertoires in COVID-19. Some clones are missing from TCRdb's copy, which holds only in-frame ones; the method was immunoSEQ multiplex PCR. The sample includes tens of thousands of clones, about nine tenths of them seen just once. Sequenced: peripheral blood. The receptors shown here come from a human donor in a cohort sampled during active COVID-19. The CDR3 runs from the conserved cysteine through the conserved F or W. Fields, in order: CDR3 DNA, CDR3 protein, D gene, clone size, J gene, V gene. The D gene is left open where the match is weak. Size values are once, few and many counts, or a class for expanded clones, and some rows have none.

cdr3_nt: TGTGCCACCAGTGATTCCGTACCACCACACTACAATGAGCAGTTCTTC; cdr3_aa: CATSDSVPPHYNEQFF; d_call: .; clone_size: .; j_call: TRBJ2-1; v_call: TRBV24-1
cdr3_nt: TGTGCCAGCAGTTTGCAAGGACAGGGGTCTGGGGCCAACGTCCTGACTTTC; cdr3_aa: CASSLQGQGSGANVLTF; d_call: TRBD1; clone_size: few; j_call: TRBJ2-6; v_call: TRBV27
cdr3_nt: TGTGCCAGTAGTTGGGGACTAGCGGAGTACGAGCAGTACTTC; cdr3_aa: CASSWGLAEYEQYF; d_call: TRBD2; clone_size: .; j_call: TRBJ2-7; v_call: TRBV19
cdr3_nt: TGTGCCACCAGTCAGGGCCCCGCGGGGGGCGCGATTAGCAATCAGCCCCAGCATTTT; cdr3_aa: CATSQGPAGGAISNQPQHF; d_call: .; clone_size: medium-sized; j_call: TRBJ1-5; v_call: TRBV24-1
cdr3_nt: TGTGCCAGCAGCCCCACCGGTGGGACCCAGTACTTC; cdr3_aa: CASSPTGGTQYF; d_call: .; clone_size: .; j_call: TRBJ2-5; v_call: TRBV11-2
cdr3_nt: TGTGCCAGTAGTACAATCAGCTCTGGAAACACCATATATTTT; cdr3_aa: CASSTISSGNTIYF; d_call: .; clone_size: .; j_call: TRBJ1-3; v_call: TRBV19
cdr3_nt: TGTGCCAGCAGCTTGGAGGAGGCTAGCGGGAGGGCCGGGCGGGAGACCCAGTACTTC; cdr3_aa: CASSLEEASGRAGRETQYF; d_call: TRBD2; clone_size: .; j_call: TRBJ2-5; v_call: TRBV5-6
cdr3_nt: TGTGCCAGTAGTACCGGACCACGAGGAGGTAGCGGGAGAGGGAAGACCCAGTACTTC; cdr3_aa: CASSTGPRGGSGRGKTQYF; d_call: TRBD2; clone_size: once; j_call: TRBJ2-5; v_call: TRBV19
cdr3_nt: TGTGCCAGCAGTTACACAAACAGGGTTGATACGCAGTATTTT; cdr3_aa: CASSYTNRVDTQYF; d_call: .; clone_size: .; j_call: TRBJ2-3; v_call: TRBV6-5
cdr3_nt: TGTGCCAGCAGCTTTAGAGCGGGAGGCCGAGTCGGGGAGCTGTTTTTT; cdr3_aa: CASSFRAGGRVGELFF; d_call: TRBD2; clone_size: .; j_call: TRBJ2-2; v_call: TRBV5-6
cdr3_nt: TGTGCCAGCAGCTTAGGCGGGACCCAAGAGACCCAGTACTTC; cdr3_aa: CASSLGGTQETQYF; d_call: .; clone_size: .; j_call: TRBJ2-5; v_call: TRBV7-3
cdr3_nt: TGTGCCAGCACTACCTACAGGGAAAGCTCCTACAATGAGCAGTTCTTC; cdr3_aa: CASTTYRESSYNEQFF; d_call: .; clone_size: once; j_call: TRBJ2-1; v_call: TRBV27
cdr3_nt: TGCAGCGCCTCGGTAAGATCCTCCTACGAGCAGTACTTC; cdr3_aa: CSASVRSSYEQYF; d_call: .; clone_size: .; j_call: TRBJ2-7; v_call: TRBV29-1
cdr3_nt: TGCGCCAGCAGCTTGCGCGGGGTTCGGGCCACAGATACGCAGTATTTT; cdr3_aa: CASSLRGVRATDTQYF; d_call: .; clone_size: .; j_call: TRBJ2-3; v_call: TRBV5-1
cdr3_nt: TGTGCCAGCAGCCACGCTACTAGCGGGAGCATCAATGAGCAGTTCTTC; cdr3_aa: CASSHATSGSINEQFF; d_call: TRBD2; clone_size: .; j_call: TRBJ2-1; v_call: TRBV3-1/TRBV3-2
cdr3_nt: TGTGCCAGCAGTGTCCGACACGCAACTAATGAAAAACTGTTTTTT; cdr3_aa: CASSVRHATNEKLFF; d_call: .; clone_size: .; j_call: TRBJ1-4; v_call: TRBV2
cdr3_nt: TGTGCCAGCAGCTTAGGGGGGGCAGAGACCCAGTACTTC; cdr3_aa: CASSLGGAETQYF; d_call: .; clone_size: .; j_call: TRBJ2-5; v_call: TRBV5-4
cdr3_nt: TGTGCCAGCAGCTTCAGGGGGATCGGCACAGATACGCAGTATTTT; cdr3_aa: CASSFRGIGTDTQYF; d_call: TRBD1; clone_size: .; j_call: TRBJ2-3; v_call: TRBV11-3
cdr3_nt: TGTGCCAGCAGCTTCACGTCAGGGGTTACCGGGGAGCTGTTTTTT; cdr3_aa: CASSFTSGVTGELFF; d_call: .; clone_size: .; j_call: TRBJ2-2; v_call: TRBV11-2
cdr3_nt: TGTGCCAGCAGCACCCGACAGGCACTAACCTCTGAAGCTTTCTTT; cdr3_aa: CASSTRQALTSEAFF; d_call: .; clone_size: .; j_call: TRBJ1-1; v_call: TRBV9
cdr3_nt: TGTGCCAGCAGACGAGTAACTAGCGGGAGTTTAAATGAGCAGTTCTTC; cdr3_aa: CASRRVTSGSLNEQFF; d_call: TRBD2; clone_size: .; j_call: TRBJ2-1; v_call: TRBV28
cdr3_nt: TGTGCCAGCAGTTTGGCCGAACTAGCGGGAGGCCTCTACGAGCAGTACTTC; cdr3_aa: CASSLAELAGGLYEQYF; d_call: TRBD2; clone_size: .; j_call: TRBJ2-7; v_call: TRBV6-2/TRBV6-3
cdr3_nt: TGTGCCAGCAGCCAGAAACAGAACACCGGGGAGCTGTTTTTT; cdr3_aa: CASSQKQNTGELFF; d_call: .; clone_size: .; j_call: TRBJ2-2; v_call: TRBV3-1/TRBV3-2
cdr3_nt: TGCAGTGCTAGTCCGTCTAGCGGGTTTTCCTACGAGCAGTACTTC; cdr3_aa: CSASPSSGFSYEQYF; d_call: TRBD2; clone_size: .; j_call: TRBJ2-7; v_call: TRBV20-1
cdr3_nt: TGTGCCAGCAGCTTTTCACTAGCGGGCAATGAGCAGTTCTTC; cdr3_aa: CASSFSLAGNEQFF; d_call: TRBD2; clone_size: .; j_call: TRBJ2-1; v_call: TRBV11-2
cdr3_nt: TGTGCCAGCAGTGAATACAGGGGGCGCGATACGCAGTATTTT; cdr3_aa: CASSEYRGRDTQYF; d_call: TRBD1; clone_size: once; j_call: TRBJ2-3; v_call: TRBV6-1
cdr3_nt: TGTGCCACCAGCAGAGGGGGCGGGGAGACGGCTAATGAAAAACTGTTTTTT; cdr3_aa: CATSRGGGETANEKLFF; d_call: .; clone_size: .; j_call: TRBJ1-4; v_call: TRBV15
cdr3_nt: TGTGCCAGCAGCGTAGACGGGAATAATTCACCCCTCCACTTT; cdr3_aa: CASSVDGNNSPLHF; d_call: .; clone_size: .; j_call: TRBJ1-6; v_call: TRBV9
cdr3_nt: TGTGCCAGCAGCTTCGGGACAGCCAATCAGCCCCAGCATTTT; cdr3_aa: CASSFGTANQPQHF; d_call: TRBD1; clone_size: once; j_call: TRBJ1-5; v_call: TRBV11-2
cdr3_nt: TGTGCCAGCAGCGTGGGGACAGGGGATGGCTACACCTTC; cdr3_aa: CASSVGTGDGYTF; d_call: TRBD1; clone_size: .; j_call: TRBJ1-2; v_call: TRBV28
cdr3_nt: TGTGCCAGCAGCTTCGGACAGGGTGGGGTTGCAACTAATGAAAAACTGTTTTTT; cdr3_aa: CASSFGQGGVATNEKLFF; d_call: TRBD1; clone_size: .; j_call: TRBJ1-4; v_call: TRBV11-3
cdr3_nt: TGTGCCAGTAGTATCGTCCTAAGCGGGGGTAACAATGAGCAGTTCTTC; cdr3_aa: CASSIVLSGGNNEQFF; d_call: TRBD2; clone_size: .; j_call: TRBJ2-1; v_call: TRBV19
cdr3_nt: TGCGCCAGCAGCCAAGATCAGGCCTCTGGAAACACCATATATTTT; cdr3_aa: CASSQDQASGNTIYF; d_call: .; clone_size: .; j_call: TRBJ1-3; v_call: TRBV4-3
cdr3_nt: TGTGCCAGCAGCGTAGATCCCAACTCGGACAGGTTGTGGGCTGAAGCTTTCTTT; cdr3_aa: CASSVDPNSDRLWAEAFF; d_call: TRBD1; clone_size: .; j_call: TRBJ1-1; v_call: TRBV9
cdr3_nt: TGCGCCAGCACCGGATCCGGGACAACTTACGAGCAGTACTTC; cdr3_aa: CASTGSGTTYEQYF; d_call: .; clone_size: few; j_call: TRBJ2-7; v_call: TRBV10-1
cdr3_nt: TGCGCCAGCAGTGCCCTAGCATCCACCGGGGAGCTGTTTTTT; cdr3_aa: CASSALASTGELFF; d_call: .; clone_size: .; j_call: TRBJ2-2; v_call: TRBV10-1
cdr3_nt: TGTGCCAGCAGTTACCTTAGTGAGGGAAACACCATATATTTT; cdr3_aa: CASSYLSEGNTIYF; d_call: .; clone_size: .; j_call: TRBJ1-3; v_call: TRBV6-5
cdr3_nt: TGTGCCAGCACCAGAGCACTAGCCTCCTACAATGAGCAGTTCTTC; cdr3_aa: CASTRALASYNEQFF; d_call: .; clone_size: .; j_call: TRBJ2-1; v_call: TRBV3-1/TRBV3-2
cdr3_nt: TGTGCCAGCGGGCGGAGCGGACGTGCCACAGATACGCAGTATTTT; cdr3_aa: CASGRSGRATDTQYF; d_call: .; clone_size: .; j_call: TRBJ2-3; v_call: TRBV28
cdr3_nt: TGTGCCAGCAGCTCGCCCGGGACTAGCGGGAGTCATAATTACGAGCAGTACTTC; cdr3_aa: CASSSPGTSGSHNYEQYF; d_call: TRBD2; clone_size: .; j_call: TRBJ2-7; v_call: TRBV7-9
cdr3_nt: TGTGCCAGCAGCTTCCGACACCCCAGCAATCAGCCCCAGCATTTT; cdr3_aa: CASSFRHPSNQPQHF; d_call: .; clone_size: .; j_call: TRBJ1-5; v_call: TRBV7-9
cdr3_nt: TGTGCCAGCAGTAAACAGGGGGCTTGGATCTCTGGAAACACCATATATTTT; cdr3_aa: CASSKQGAWISGNTIYF; d_call: TRBD1; clone_size: once; j_call: TRBJ1-3; v_call: TRBV28
cdr3_nt: TGTGCCAGCAGCTTGTTCCTGACAGGGGGCACAGATACGCAGTATTTT; cdr3_aa: CASSLFLTGGTDTQYF; d_call: TRBD1; clone_size: .; j_call: TRBJ2-3; v_call: TRBV7-9
cdr3_nt: TGTGCCAGTAATTTCCGGGACAGGGGTAATTCACCCCTCCACTTT; cdr3_aa: CASNFRDRGNSPLHF; d_call: TRBD1; clone_size: .; j_call: TRBJ1-6; v_call: TRBV19
cdr3_nt: TGTGCCAGCAGCCCTACACTAGCGGAGTCCTACGAGCAGTACTTC; cdr3_aa: CASSPTLAESYEQYF; d_call: TRBD2; clone_size: .; j_call: TRBJ2-7; v_call: TRBV4-2
cdr3_nt: TGTGCCAGCAGCCCGGACATGTCGGCTTTCTTT; cdr3_aa: CASSPDMSAFF; d_call: .; clone_size: once; j_call: TRBJ1-1; v_call: TRBV7-2
cdr3_nt: TGTGCCAGCAGCTTAGTTGCGAGCTCCTACAATGAGCAGTTCTTC; cdr3_aa: CASSLVASSYNEQFF; d_call: .; clone_size: .; j_call: TRBJ2-1; v_call: TRBV11-2
cdr3_nt: TGTGCCATCAGTCTAGGTTACGAGCAGTACTTC; cdr3_aa: CAISLGYEQYF; d_call: .; clone_size: once; j_call: TRBJ2-7; v_call: TRBV10-3
cdr3_nt: TGTGCCAGCAGTTCCCAAACAGGGTATGACGAAAAACTGTTTTTT; cdr3_aa: CASSSQTGYDEKLFF; d_call: .; clone_size: .; j_call: TRBJ1-4; v_call: TRBV28
cdr3_nt: TGTGCCAGTAGTATAGTGGGCCACCGATGGGGCAAAGAGACCCAGTACTTC; cdr3_aa: CASSIVGHRWGKETQYF; d_call: .; clone_size: .; j_call: TRBJ2-5; v_call: TRBV19
cdr3_nt: TGTGCCAGCAGTTTGGACTCTTCTTGGAATCAGCCCCAGCATTTT; cdr3_aa: CASSLDSSWNQPQHF; d_call: .; clone_size: .; j_call: TRBJ1-5; v_call: TRBV6-5
cdr3_nt: TGTGTCAGAAGCTTAGGAGAGTTCGGTGAGCAGTTCTTC; cdr3_aa: CVRSLGEFGEQFF; d_call: .; clone_size: once; j_call: TRBJ2-1; v_call: TRBV7-5
cdr3_nt: TGTGCCAGCAGCCCGGGGTTCACTGAAGCTTTCTTT; cdr3_aa: CASSPGFTEAFF; d_call: .; clone_size: .; j_call: TRBJ1-1; v_call: TRBV7-2
cdr3_nt: TGTGCCAGCAGTCGGGACAGGGCTACCTACAATGAGCAGTTCTTC; cdr3_aa: CASSRDRATYNEQFF; d_call: TRBD1; clone_size: .; j_call: TRBJ2-1; v_call: TRBV6-5